This T cell receptor beta chain was documented in a study of technical replicates of blood from a few donors. Some clones are missing from TCRdb's copy, which holds only in-frame ones; the method was immunoSEQ multiplex PCR. This sample has tens of thousands of clones, with nearly 98% found just once. CDR1 is MNHEY, CDR2 SMNVEV, per germline (reference sequence). The germline V and J ends were trimmed by 3 bases and 12 bases, with 12 bases remaining between them. The CDR3 runs 13 residues. This clonotype was obtained from a human donor in good health. Sequencing was done on a sample of T cells isolated from PBMCs. This chain uses TRBV27 with TRBJ2-6; a possible D gene is TRBD1 (5 bases). Here the CDR3 reads CASSFRGRAVLTF. The CDR3 nucleotides are TGTGCCAGCAGTTTCCGCGGCAGGGCCGTCCTGACTTTC.